The 21 T cell receptor beta chains below were found in one sample sequenced in a study of memory CD4+ T cells and cytomegalovirus serostatus. The sort gate was single viable CD3+CD4+CD8-CD45RO+ cells for memory CD4+ T cells. TCRdb's table, derived via immunoSEQ multiplex PCR, lists solely in-frame clones and lacks some. The top ten hold around 1.1% of the sample, which has approximately 45,000 clones, 70% to 80% seen once. Sample: memory CD4+ T cells from blood. Receptor source: an adult in good health and CMV-seronegative.

V and J are TRBV11-3 and TRBJ2-6; possibly TRBD2 for D (5 bases). The CDR3 is made up of 17 amino acids. Trimming removed 3 bases from V and 0 bases from J, with 12 bases in between. CDR1 is SGHNT, CDR2 YENEEA, per germline. The CDR3 coding sequence is TGTGCCAGCAGCTTCAGGACGGGGAGCTCTGGGGCCAACGTCCTGACTTTC. It is translated as CASSFRTGSSGANVLTF.

The chain combines TRBV6-5 with TRBJ1-2, with 7 bases lining up with TRBD1. The CDR3 length is 13 residues. The V gene end was trimmed by 7 bases and the J gene end by 6 bases; junction bases not matched to a gene: 8. Germline V gene data show CDR1 as MNHEY and CDR2 as SVGAGI. CDR3 protein: CASTTPGTDGYTF. DNA of the CDR3: TGTGCCAGCACCACTCCCGGGACAGATGGCTACACCTTC.

This clone was detected once. The chain couples TRBV11-2 to TRBJ2-5; D may be TRBD1 (6 bases). Per the germline V gene, CDR1 is SGHAT and CDR2 is FQNNGV. This CDR3 region has 16 residues. Trimming removed 5 bases from V and 2 bases from J, with 18 bases in between. CDR3 nucleotides: TGTGCCAGCAGCCTGGGGGCGGGTCCAGGGCAAGAGACCCAGTACTTC. This gives the protein CASSLGAGPGQETQYF.

The chain uses TRBV11-2 and TRBJ1-2, with D perhaps matching TRBD1 (5 bases). Trimming shortened V by 5 bases and J by 6 bases, and 10 bases separated the two germline ends. The CDR3 runs to 12 residues. CDR1 and CDR2 from the germline V gene are SGHAT and FQNNGV. The chain's CDR3 is CASSHGTDGYTF. CDR3 nucleotides: TGTGCCAGCAGCCACGGGACCGATGGCTACACCTTC.

The J gene is TRBJ2-7, the V gene TRBV4-1; 8 nucleotides align to TRBD2. The J segment lost 5 bases and the V segment lost 9 bases, leaving 6 bases of the junction unmatched. The CDR3 totals 12 residues. From germline, CDR1 is MGHRA and CDR2 YSYEKL. The CDR3 DNA reads TGCGCCAGTCGGGGGGGAGGGAACGAGCAGTACTTC. It yields the protein CASRGGGNEQYF.

The chain has TRBV2 and TRBJ1-2; D is undetermined. Germline V gene data show CDR1 as SNHLY and CDR2 as FYNNEI. V lost 3 bases and J lost 8, with 7 bases in between. The CDR3 spans 11 residues. Written as DNA, the CDR3 is TGTGCCAGCAGTGATCAGTACGGCTACACCTTC. This sequence encodes CASSDQYGYTF.

This sequence joins TRBV12-5 and TRBJ2-3; perhaps TRBD1 as D (5 bases). Germline lookup yields CDR1 LGHNT and CDR2 FRNRAP. The CDR3 totals 14 residues. V was shortened by 6 bases and J by 2 bases, with 12 bases between the two germline ends. The CDR3 reads CASGPRQSTDTQYF. The CDR3 DNA reads as TGTGCTAGTGGCCCGCGACAGTCCACAGATACGCAGTATTTT.

This sequence joins TRBV5-5 and TRBJ1-4; D gene ambiguous. Germline V gene data show CDR1 as SGHKS and CDR2 as YYEKEE (reference sequence). The V gene lost 4 bases and the J gene lost 7 bases, with 17 bases spanning the gap. This CDR3 is 15 amino acids long. CDR3 in amino acids: CASSPIPAATEKLFF. The CDR3 DNA is TGTGCCAGCAGCCCCATCCCCGCCGCGACTGAAAAACTGTTTTTT.

The rearrangement uses TRBV14 and TRBJ2-4, with TRBD1 matching 10 bases. V lost 3 bases to trimming and J lost 1 base; unmatched junction nucleotides: 0. The length of the CDR3 is 15 residues. The germline V gene has CDR1 SGHDN and CDR2 FVKESK. CDR3 sequence: CASSQGQGAKNIQYF. CDR3 bases: TGTGCCAGCAGCCAGGGACAGGGGGCCAAAAACATTCAGTACTTC.

V usage is TRBV10-1 and J usage is TRBJ2-1; 12 nucleotides agree with TRBD2. Per the germline V gene, CDR1 is WNHNN and CDR2 is SYGVQD (reference sequence). J gave up 4 bases and V 5 bases, and 12 bases lay outside the gene matches. CDR3 size: 18 residues. DNA for the CDR3: TGCGCCAGCAGTTCTAGCGGGAGGGCCGTAGGGTATTACAATGAGCAGTTCTTC. It yields the protein CASSSSGRAVGYYNEQFF.

As DNA, the CDR3 is TGTGCCAGCAGCAAATTGAATGAAAAACTGTTTTTT. Translating it yields CASSKLNEKLFF. V is TRBV7-9 and J is TRBJ1-4, with D unclear. The CDR3 runs to 12 residues. CDR1 is SEHNR, CDR2 FQNEAQ, per germline (reference sequence). V gave up 5 bases and J gave up 5 bases, with 6 bases separating them. The full variable domain, with the rest looked up from reference TRBV7-9 and TRBJ1-4, is DTGVSQNPRHKITKRGQNVTFRCDPISEHNRLYWYRQTLGQGPEFLTYFQNEAQLEKSRLLSDRFSAERPKGSFSTLEIQRTEQGDSAMYLCASSKLNEKLFFGSGTQLSVL.

A few counts support this clone. This sequence joins TRBV29-1 and TRBJ1-4; D remains unclear. The length of the CDR3 is 10 residues. V lost 5 bases, J lost 6 bases, and 4 bases lay in between. The V gene's germline CDR1 is SQVTM and CDR2 ANQGSEA. The CDR3 here is CSVQDEKLFF. As DNA, the CDR3 is TGCAGCGTTCAGGATGAAAAACTGTTTTTT.

The chain recombines TRBV5-1 with TRBJ1-2, with 7 bases aligning to TRBD1. V dropped 5 bases and J dropped 3; count of bases not matched to a gene: 4. The CDR3 runs 13 residues. Per germline, CDR1 SGHRS and CDR2 YFSETQ. CDR3 residues: CASRTDRDYGYTF. The CDR3 DNA sequence: TGCGCCAGCAGAACTGACAGGGACTATGGCTACACCTTC.

The V gene is TRBV30, the J gene TRBJ1-5, with a possible D match to TRBD1 (5 bases). V lost 2 bases and J 8 bases, leaving 13 bases between the germline ends. The CDR3 has 13 residues. Germline loops: CDR1 GTSNPN, CDR2 SVGIG (reference sequence). The CDR3 is CAWSRTSREPQHF. In DNA form, the CDR3 reads TGTGCCTGGAGTCGGACAAGCCGAGAGCCCCAGCATTTT.

In this sample, this clone turned up a few times. The rearrangement uses TRBV5-1 and TRBJ1-1; D remains unclear. The CDR3 runs 13 residues. Germline assignment: CDR1 SGHRS and CDR2 YFSETQ. V lost 0 bases to trimming and J lost 7 bases, with 10 bases between them. The CDR3 region has the DNA TGCGCCAGCAGCTTGGCCGGGGTCTATGAAGCTTTCTTT. It translates to CASSLAGVYEAFF.

This clone has just a few counts. The V gene is TRBV7-2, the J gene TRBJ2-4; D might be TRBD1 or TRBD2, each matching 5 bases. Germline loops: CDR1 SGHTA, CDR2 FQGNSA. Trimming left V 1 base short and J 5 bases short, with 15 bases between. The CDR3 has 16 residues. The CDR3 sequence: CASSLGFNTGQNIQYF. The DNA for the CDR3 is TGTGCCAGCAGCTTAGGATTCAATACGGGGCAAAACATTCAGTACTTC.

V usage is TRBV25-1 and J usage is TRBJ2-3; 14 bases align to TRBD2. The CDR3 is made up of 16 amino acids. CDR1 is MGHDK and CDR2 is SYGVNS in the germline V gene. V gave up 4 bases and J gave up 6 bases; unmatched junction bases: 6. CDR3 sequence: CASSGTSGGTTDTQYF. The CDR3 nucleotides are TGTGCCAGCAGTGGGACTAGCGGGGGGACTACGGATACGCAGTATTTT.

V usage is TRBV5-4 and J usage is TRBJ2-5; either TRBD1 or TRBD2 may fit D (6 bases each). CDR3 length: 15 amino acids. The V gene's germline CDR1 is SGHNT and CDR2 YYREEE (reference sequence). Between the trimmed V and J ends, which lost 4 bases and 3 bases, there was a span of 16 bases. The DNA of the CDR3 is TGTGCCAGCAGCCCCTCCGGGGGCTTGGAAGAGACCCAGTACTTC. Translation gives CASSPSGGLEETQYF.

This chain links TRBV5-1 with TRBJ2-1; 7 bases align to TRBD1. This CDR3 is built from 14 residues. The V and J ends lost 4 bases and 5 bases, in that order; junction bases with no gene match: 6. CDR1 is SGHRS and CDR2 is YFSETQ in the germline V gene. The CDR3 coding sequence is TGCGCCAGCAGCAGGACAGGACGGCACAATGAGCAGTTCTTC. The encoded protein is CASSRTGRHNEQFF.

The V gene is TRBV5-1, the J gene TRBJ2-3; no reliable D call. The CDR3 is 12 amino acids. CDR1 is SGHRS, CDR2 YFSETQ, per germline. V lost 0 bases, J lost 5 bases, and 4 bases lay in between. The CDR3 spells CASSLAGDTQYF. The CDR3 bases are TGCGCCAGCAGCTTGGCGGGAGATACGCAGTATTTT.

V is TRBV13 and J is TRBJ1-1; D perhaps matches TRBD1 (5 bases). Trimming took off 7 bases at V and 2 bases at J, with 14 bases between the two ends. Germline V lookup: CDR1 PRHDT, CDR2 FYEKMQ (reference sequence). The CDR3 is 14 amino acids. CDR3 in amino acids: CASTLGQGNTEAFF. CDR3 sequence (DNA): TGTGCCAGCACCCTAGGGCAGGGTAACACTGAAGCTTTCTTT.